Detailed here is one T cell receptor beta chain. The source of the sample is a study of blood T cell repertoires in COVID-19. Study-wide background: Italy, Spain and the United States were the sources of the convalescent and acute COVID-19 samples.

Assay used: immunoSEQ multiplex PCR; TCRdb lists only in-frame clones, some missing. This sample yields about 310,000 clones, of which around 87% are seen a single time; 1% belongs to the top ten. This sequence originates from a man aged 45-65 years with active or convalescent COVID-19. Sample: peripheral blood.

The CDR3 DNA follows: TGCGCCAGCAGCTCTTATCAGGATACGCAGTATTTT. Translation gives CASSSYQDTQYF. This rearrangement joins TRBV5-1 to TRBJ2-3; no reliable D call. Germline-derived CDR1 and CDR2 are SGHRS and YFSETQ. The CDR3 sequence is 12 residues long. V was trimmed by 3 bases and J by 6 bases, leaving 8 bases between them.